The present T cell receptor (beta chain) was sequenced within a study of blood T cell repertoires in COVID-19. With regard to this clone: At one boundary the junction diverges from the germline segment, which might be a read error.

This table comes from immunoSEQ multiplex PCR, and its TCRdb copy is limited to in-frame clones, with some not included. The sample lists about 66,000 clones; 82% were seen once. Sequencing was done on a sample of peripheral blood. This receptor was taken from a man in his sixties with acute or convalescent COVID-19.

The CDR3 loop reads CSSGYNEQFF. CDR3 nucleotides: TGCTCCTCGGGGTACAATGAGCAGTTCTTC. The chain links TRBV27 to TRBJ2-1; possibly TRBD2 for D (5 bases). Germline CDR1 is MNHEY and CDR2 is SMNVEV (reference sequence). The CDR3 length is 10 residues.